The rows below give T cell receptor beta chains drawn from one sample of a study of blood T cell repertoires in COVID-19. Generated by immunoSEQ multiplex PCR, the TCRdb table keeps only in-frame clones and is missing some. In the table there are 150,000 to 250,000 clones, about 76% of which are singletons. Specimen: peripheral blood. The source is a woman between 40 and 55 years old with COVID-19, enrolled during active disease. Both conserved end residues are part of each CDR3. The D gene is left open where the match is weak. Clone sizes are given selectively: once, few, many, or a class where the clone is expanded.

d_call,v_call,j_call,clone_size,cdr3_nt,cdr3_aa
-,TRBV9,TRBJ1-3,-,TGTGCCAGCAGCCGAGGGGGTAACACCATATATTTT,CASSRGGNTIYF
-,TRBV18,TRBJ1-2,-,TGTGCCAGCAGACCATCAGGTGTTACTAACTATGGCTACACCTTC,CASRPSGVTNYGYTF
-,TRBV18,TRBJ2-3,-,TGTGCCAGCTCATCGGCATTAGCGAGCACAGATACGCAGTATTTT,CASSSALASTDTQYF
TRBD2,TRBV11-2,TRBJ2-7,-,TGTGCCAGCAGATGGGGGAGGGGCGCGTCCTACGAGCAGTACTTC,CASRWGRGASYEQYF
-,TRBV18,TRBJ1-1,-,TGTGCCAGCTCACCAGGGCAGGGGTCCACTGAAGCTTTCTTT,CASSPGQGSTEAFF
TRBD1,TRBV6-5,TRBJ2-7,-,TGTGCCAGCACCCTGGGACAGACTTATGAGCAGTACTTC,CASTLGQTYEQYF
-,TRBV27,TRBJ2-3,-,TGTGCCAGCAGTTTTAGCCCCCGCACAGATACGCAGTATTTT,CASSFSPRTDTQYF
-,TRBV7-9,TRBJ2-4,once,TGTGCCAGCAGCTTAACAGGGCAAAAAAACATTCAGTACTTC,CASSLTGQKNIQYF
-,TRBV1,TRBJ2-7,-,TGCACCAGCAGCCCGGCGGACTCCACCTTCTACGAGCAGTACTTC,CTSSPADSTFYEQYF
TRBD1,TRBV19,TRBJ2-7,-,TGTGCCAGTAGTCCTGGGACAGGGACCGAGCAGTACTTC,CASSPGTGTEQYF
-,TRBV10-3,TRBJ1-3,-,TGTGCCATCAGTGCGGGGGACCGCTCTGGAAACACCATATATTTT,CAISAGDRSGNTIYF
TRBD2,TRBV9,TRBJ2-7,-,TGTGCCAGCAGCTTATCTAGCGGGAGCATCTACGAGCAGTACTTC,CASSLSSGSIYEQYF
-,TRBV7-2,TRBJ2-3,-,TGTGCCAGCAGCCCCGGACTCTCCACAGATACGCAGTATTTT,CASSPGLSTDTQYF
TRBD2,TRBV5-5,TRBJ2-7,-,TGTGCCAGCAGCGCGGGACTAGCGGGTCTAACCTACGAGCAGTACTTC,CASSAGLAGLTYEQYF
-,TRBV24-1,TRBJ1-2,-,TGTGCCACTAACCCCCGGGTTCAAGGAGGCTATGGCTACACCTTC,CATNPRVQGGYGYTF
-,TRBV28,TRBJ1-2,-,TGTGCCAGCAGCCTCGGACAGAACTATGGCTACACCTTC,CASSLGQNYGYTF
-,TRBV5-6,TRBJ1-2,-,TGTGCCAGCAGCTATAGACAGGACTATGGCTACACCTTC,CASSYRQDYGYTF
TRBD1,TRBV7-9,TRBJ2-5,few,TGTGCCGGCTACTTACAGGGGCAAGAGACCCAGTACTTC,CAGYLQGQETQYF
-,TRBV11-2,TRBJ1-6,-,TGTGCCAGCAGCTTAATCGTCTACGGCAGGGTCCCAGGCAATTCACCCCTCCACTTT,CASSLIVYGRVPGNSPLHF
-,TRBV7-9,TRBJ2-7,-,TGTGCCAGCAGCTCGGAAGGGGACAAGCAGTACTTC,CASSSEGDKQYF
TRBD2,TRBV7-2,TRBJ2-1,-,TGTGCCAGCAGCTTAGTTGGGGGGGAGTACAATGAGCAGTTCTTC,CASSLVGGEYNEQFF
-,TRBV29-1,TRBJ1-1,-,TGCAGCGTTGACCAGACAGGCATCATGAACACTGAAGCTTTCTTT,CSVDQTGIMNTEAFF
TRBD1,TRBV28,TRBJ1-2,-,TGTGCCAGCAGTTTCCACGGACAGGGTGGGCCTAACTATGGCTACACCTTC,CASSFHGQGGPNYGYTF
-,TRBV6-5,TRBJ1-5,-,TGTGCCAGCGGGGGGGACTACAATCAGCCCCAGCATTTT,CASGGDYNQPQHF
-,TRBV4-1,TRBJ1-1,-,TGCGCCAGCAGCCAAGAGAGACAGACGGCATGGAACACTGAAGCTTTCTTT,CASSQERQTAWNTEAFF
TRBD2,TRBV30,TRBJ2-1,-,TGTGCCTGGAGTGTACCGGCGGGGGCCTACAATGAGCAGTTCTTC,CAWSVPAGAYNEQFF
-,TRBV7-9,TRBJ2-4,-,TGTGCCAGCAGCTTAGGCACAGTAGCCAAAAACATTCAGTACTTC,CASSLGTVAKNIQYF
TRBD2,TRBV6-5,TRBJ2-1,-,TGTGCCAGCAGGGCAGCGGGGGCCCACAATGAGCAGTTCTTC,CASRAAGAHNEQFF
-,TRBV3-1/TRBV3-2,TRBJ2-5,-,TGTGCCAGCAGCCAAGGTGGTCCGACAGTGGGGGAGACCCAGTACTTC,CASSQGGPTVGETQYF
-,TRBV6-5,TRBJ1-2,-,TGTGCCAGCACCATATACAGGGACACTAACTATGGCTACACCTTC,CASTIYRDTNYGYTF
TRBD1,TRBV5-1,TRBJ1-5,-,TGCGCCAGCAGCACCGGGACAGGGGGCGCGGGTCAGCCCCAGCATTTT,CASSTGTGGAGQPQHF
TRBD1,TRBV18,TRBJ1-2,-,TGTGCCAGCTCACCTGGGACAGGGCTCTATGGCTACACCTTC,CASSPGTGLYGYTF
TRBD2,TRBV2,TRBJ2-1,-,TGTGCCAGCACGGGGGGACTAGGAGGAAATGAGCAGTTCTTC,CASTGGLGGNEQFF
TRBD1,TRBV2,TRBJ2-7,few,TGTGCCAGCAGGGGTCCGGGACAGGGTTCGGGGGAGCAGTACTTC,CASRGPGQGSGEQYF
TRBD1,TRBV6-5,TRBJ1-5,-,TGTGCCACCGCCGGGACAGGGGGCGTTCAGCCCCAGCATTTT,CATAGTGGVQPQHF
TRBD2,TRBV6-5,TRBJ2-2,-,TGTGCCAGCACCGGGGGGACGGGGACCGGGGAGCTGTTTTTT,CASTGGTGTGELFF
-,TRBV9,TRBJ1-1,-,TGTGCCAGCAGCGTAGAAAGCTGGTCCACTGAAGCTTTCTTT,CASSVESWSTEAFF
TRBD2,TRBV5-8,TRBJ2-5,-,TGTGCCAGCGGGCCGGGCCTAGCGGACCAAGAGACCCAGTACTTC,CASGPGLADQETQYF
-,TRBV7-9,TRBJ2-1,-,TGTGCCAGCAGCTTAGGGGCGGGTCCCTGGGATGAGCAGTTCTTC,CASSLGAGPWDEQFF
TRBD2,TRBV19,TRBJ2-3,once,TGTGCCAGTAGGGGTAGCGGGCGCACAGATACGCAGTATTTT,CASRGSGRTDTQYF
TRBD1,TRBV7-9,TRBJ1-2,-,TGTGCCAGCAGCCGAGGACAGGAGGTTAATGGCTACACCTTC,CASSRGQEVNGYTF
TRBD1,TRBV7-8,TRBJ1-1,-,TGTGCCAGCAGCGGACAGGGGGCGTCTAAAGCTTTCTTT,CASSGQGASKAFF
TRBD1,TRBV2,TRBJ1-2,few,TGTGCCAGCAGTGCCTCGGACAGGGTAAACTATGGCTACACCTTC,CASSASDRVNYGYTF
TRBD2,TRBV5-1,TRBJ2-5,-,TGCGCCAGCAGAAAGACTAGCGGGGAGGAGACCCAGTACTTC,CASRKTSGEETQYF
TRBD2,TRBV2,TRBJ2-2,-,TGTGCCAGCAAAGCGGGGGTCGTTTTCGGCGGGGAGCTGTTTTTT,CASKAGVVFGGELFF